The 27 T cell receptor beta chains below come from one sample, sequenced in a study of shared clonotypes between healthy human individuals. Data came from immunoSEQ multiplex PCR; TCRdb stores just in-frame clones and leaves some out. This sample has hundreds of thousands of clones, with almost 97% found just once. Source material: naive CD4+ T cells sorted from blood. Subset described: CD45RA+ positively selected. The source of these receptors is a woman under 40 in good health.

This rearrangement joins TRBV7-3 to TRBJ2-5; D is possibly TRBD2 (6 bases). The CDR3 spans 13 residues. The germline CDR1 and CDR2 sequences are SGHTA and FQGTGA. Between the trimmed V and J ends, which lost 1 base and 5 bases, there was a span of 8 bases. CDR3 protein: CASSLIGSETQYF. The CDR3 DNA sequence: TGTGCCAGCAGCTTAATCGGGAGCGAGACCCAGTACTTC.

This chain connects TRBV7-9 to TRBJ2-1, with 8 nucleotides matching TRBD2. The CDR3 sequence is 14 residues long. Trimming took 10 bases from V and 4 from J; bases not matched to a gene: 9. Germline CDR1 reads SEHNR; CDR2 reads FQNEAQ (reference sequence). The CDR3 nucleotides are TGTGCCACCTCGATGGCTAGCGGGTACAATGAGCAGTTCTTC. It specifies CATSMASGYNEQFF.

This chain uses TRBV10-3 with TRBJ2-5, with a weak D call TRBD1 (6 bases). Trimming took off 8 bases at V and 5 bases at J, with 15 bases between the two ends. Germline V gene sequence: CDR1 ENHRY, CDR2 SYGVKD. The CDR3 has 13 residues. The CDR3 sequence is CAIAPWQGETQYF. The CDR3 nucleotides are TGTGCCATCGCACCTTGGCAGGGGGAGACCCAGTACTTC.

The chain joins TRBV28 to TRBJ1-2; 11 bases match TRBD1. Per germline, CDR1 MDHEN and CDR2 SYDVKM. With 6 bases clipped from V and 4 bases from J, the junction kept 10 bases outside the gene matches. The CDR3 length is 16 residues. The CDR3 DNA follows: TGTGCCAGCAGCTACACATGGACAGGGGGCCCCTATGGCTACACCTTC. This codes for CASSYTWTGGPYGYTF.

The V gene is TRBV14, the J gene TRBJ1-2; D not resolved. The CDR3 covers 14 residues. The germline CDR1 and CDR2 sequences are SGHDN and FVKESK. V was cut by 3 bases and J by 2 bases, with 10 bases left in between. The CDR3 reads CASSQSGSNYGYTF. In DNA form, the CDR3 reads TGTGCCAGCAGCCAGTCGGGATCCAACTATGGCTACACCTTC.

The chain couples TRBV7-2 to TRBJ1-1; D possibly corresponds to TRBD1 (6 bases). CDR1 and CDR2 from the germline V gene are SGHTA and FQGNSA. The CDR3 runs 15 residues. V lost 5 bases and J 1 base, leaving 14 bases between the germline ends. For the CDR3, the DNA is TGTGCCAGCAGCCGCCGGGACACCAAGAACACTGAAGCTTTCTTT. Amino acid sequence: CASSRRDTKNTEAFF.

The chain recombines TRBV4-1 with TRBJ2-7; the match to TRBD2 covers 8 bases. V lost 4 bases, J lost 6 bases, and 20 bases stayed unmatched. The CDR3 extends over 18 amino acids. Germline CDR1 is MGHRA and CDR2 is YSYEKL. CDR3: CASSPAGGGYEGFGEQYF. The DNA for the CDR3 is TGCGCCAGCAGCCCGGCGGGGGGTGGTTACGAAGGTTTTGGCGAGCAGTACTTC.

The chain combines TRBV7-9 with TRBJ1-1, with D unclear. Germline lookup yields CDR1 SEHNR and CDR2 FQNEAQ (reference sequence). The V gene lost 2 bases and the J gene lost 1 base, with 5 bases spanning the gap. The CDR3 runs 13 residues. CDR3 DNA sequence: TGTGCCAGCAGCTTAATTCAGAACACTGAAGCTTTCTTT. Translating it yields CASSLIQNTEAFF.

CDR3 DNA sequence: TGTGCCAGCAGCTCTTGGGGGGGACAGTACACCGGGGAGCTGTTTTTT. Translated, it gives CASSSWGGQYTGELFF. The chain is built from TRBV5-6 and TRBJ2-2; the D gene could be TRBD1 or TRBD2 (7 bases each). The CDR3 totals 16 residues. Germline CDR1 reads SGHDT; CDR2 reads YYEEEE. Trimming took off 3 bases at V and 3 bases at J, with 15 bases between the two ends.

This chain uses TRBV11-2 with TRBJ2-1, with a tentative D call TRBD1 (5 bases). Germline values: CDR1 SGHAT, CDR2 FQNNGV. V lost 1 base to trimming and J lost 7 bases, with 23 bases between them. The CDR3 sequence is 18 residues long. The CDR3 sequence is CASSLGIFRLTQGNEQFF. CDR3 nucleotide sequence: TGTGCCAGCAGCTTAGGTATTTTTCGTCTGACTCAGGGAAATGAGCAGTTCTTC.

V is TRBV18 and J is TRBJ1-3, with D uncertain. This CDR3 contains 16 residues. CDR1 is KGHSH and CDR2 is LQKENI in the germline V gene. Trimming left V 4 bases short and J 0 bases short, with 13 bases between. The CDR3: CASSRTENLSGNTIYF. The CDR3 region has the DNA TGTGCCAGCTCACGGACCGAAAATCTCTCTGGAAACACCATATATTTT. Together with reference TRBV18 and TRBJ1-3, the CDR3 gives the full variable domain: NAGVMQNPRHLVRRRGQEARLRCSPMKGHSHVYWYRQLPEEGLKFMVYLQKENIIDESGMPKERFSAEFPKEGPSILRIQQVVRGDSAAYFCASSRTENLSGNTIYFGEGSWLTVV.

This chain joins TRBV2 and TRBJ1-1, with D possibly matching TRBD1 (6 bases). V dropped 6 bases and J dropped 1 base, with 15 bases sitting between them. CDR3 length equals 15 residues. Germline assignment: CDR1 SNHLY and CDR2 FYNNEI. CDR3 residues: CASSRQARTNTEAFF. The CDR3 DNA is TGTGCCAGCAGCCGACAGGCTCGCACGAACACTGAAGCTTTCTTT.

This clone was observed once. The CDR3 nucleotides are TGTGCCAGCAGCGTACAGGGGGTCGGCTACAATGAGCAGTTCTTC. Translating gives CASSVQGVGYNEQFF. This rearrangement joins TRBV5-5 to TRBJ2-1, with 8 bases fitting TRBD1. The V and J ends lost 4 bases and 3 bases, in that order; junction bases with no gene match: 6. Germline assignment: CDR1 SGHKS and CDR2 YYEKEE (reference sequence). This CDR3 contains 15 residues.

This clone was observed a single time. The CDR3 bases are TGTGCCAGTAGTACCGGGACTAGCAGTTACAATGAGCAGTTCTTC. This sequence encodes CASSTGTSSYNEQFF. The chain links TRBV19 to TRBJ2-1; 9 positions agree with TRBD2. The length of the CDR3 is 15 residues. The germline gives CDR1 LNHDA, CDR2 SQIVND (reference sequence). Trimming took 4 bases from V and 4 from J; bases not matched to a gene: 5.

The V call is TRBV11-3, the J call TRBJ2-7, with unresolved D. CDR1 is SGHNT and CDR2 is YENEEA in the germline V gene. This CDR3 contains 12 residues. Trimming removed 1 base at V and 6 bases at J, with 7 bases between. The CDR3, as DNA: TGTGCCAGCAGCTTAGCAGGCTCCGAGCAGTACTTC. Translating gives CASSLAGSEQYF.

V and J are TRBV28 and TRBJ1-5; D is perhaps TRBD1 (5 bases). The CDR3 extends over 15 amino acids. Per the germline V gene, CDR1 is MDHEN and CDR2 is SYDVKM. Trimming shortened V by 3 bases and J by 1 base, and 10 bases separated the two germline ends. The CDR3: CASSFQGWSNQPQHF. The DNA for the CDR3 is TGTGCCAGCAGTTTTCAGGGCTGGAGCAATCAGCCCCAGCATTTT.

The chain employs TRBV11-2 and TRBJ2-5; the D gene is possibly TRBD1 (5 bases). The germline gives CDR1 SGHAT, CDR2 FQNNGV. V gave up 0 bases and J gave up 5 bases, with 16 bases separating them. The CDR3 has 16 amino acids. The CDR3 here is CASSLEQGHRKETQYF. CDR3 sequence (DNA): TGTGCCAGCAGCTTAGAGCAGGGCCATAGGAAGGAGACCCAGTACTTC.

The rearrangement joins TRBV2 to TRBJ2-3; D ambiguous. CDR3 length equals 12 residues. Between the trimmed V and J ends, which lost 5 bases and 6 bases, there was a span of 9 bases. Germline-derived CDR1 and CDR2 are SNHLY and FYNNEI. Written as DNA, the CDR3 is TGTGCCAGCAGTACCCAACGGGATACGCAGTATTTT. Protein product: CASSTQRDTQYF. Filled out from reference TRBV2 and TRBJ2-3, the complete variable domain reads EPEVTQTPSHQVTQMGQEVILRCVPISNHLYFYWYRQILGQKVEFLVSFYNNEISEKSEIFDDQFSVERPDGSNFTLKIRSTKLEDSAMYFCASSTQRDTQYFGPGTRLTVL.

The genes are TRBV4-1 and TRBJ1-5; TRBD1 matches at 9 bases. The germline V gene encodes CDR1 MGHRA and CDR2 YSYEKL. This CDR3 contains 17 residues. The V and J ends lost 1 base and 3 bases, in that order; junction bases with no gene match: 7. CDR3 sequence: CASSQGPGQGYNQPQHF. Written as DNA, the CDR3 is TGCGCCAGCAGCCAAGGCCCGGGACAGGGTTACAATCAGCCCCAGCATTTT.

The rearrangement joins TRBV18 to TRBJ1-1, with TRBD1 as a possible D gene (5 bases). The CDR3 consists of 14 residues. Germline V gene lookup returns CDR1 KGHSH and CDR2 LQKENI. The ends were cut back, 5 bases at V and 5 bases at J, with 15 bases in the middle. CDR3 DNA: TGTGCCAGCTCAGAAGGGGTGATGACTACTGAAGCTTTCTTT. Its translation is CASSEGVMTTEAFF.

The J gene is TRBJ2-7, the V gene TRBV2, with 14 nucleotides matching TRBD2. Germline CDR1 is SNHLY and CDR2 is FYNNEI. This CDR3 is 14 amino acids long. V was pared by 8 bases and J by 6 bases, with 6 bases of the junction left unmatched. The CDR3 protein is CASGGTSGSFEQYF. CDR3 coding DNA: TGTGCCAGCGGGGGGACTAGCGGGAGTTTCGAGCAGTACTTC.

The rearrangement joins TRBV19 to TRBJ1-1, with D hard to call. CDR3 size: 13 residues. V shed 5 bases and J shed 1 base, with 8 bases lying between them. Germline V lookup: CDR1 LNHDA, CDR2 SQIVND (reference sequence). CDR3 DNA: TGTGCCAGTAGTTCTAGACAGAACACTGAAGCTTTCTTT. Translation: CASSSRQNTEAFF.

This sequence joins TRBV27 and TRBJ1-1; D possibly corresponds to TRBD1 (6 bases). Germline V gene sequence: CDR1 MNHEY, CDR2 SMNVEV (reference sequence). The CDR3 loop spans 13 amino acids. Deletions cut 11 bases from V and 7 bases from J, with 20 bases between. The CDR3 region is CAVLSGAFDEAFF. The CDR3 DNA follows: TGTGCCGTCCTATCAGGGGCTTTCGATGAAGCTTTCTTT.

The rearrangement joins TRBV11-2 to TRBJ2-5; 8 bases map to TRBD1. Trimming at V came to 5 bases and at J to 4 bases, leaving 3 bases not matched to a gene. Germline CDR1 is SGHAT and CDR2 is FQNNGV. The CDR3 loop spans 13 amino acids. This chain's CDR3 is CASSPTGAETQYF. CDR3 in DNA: TGTGCCAGCAGCCCGACAGGGGCAGAGACCCAGTACTTC.

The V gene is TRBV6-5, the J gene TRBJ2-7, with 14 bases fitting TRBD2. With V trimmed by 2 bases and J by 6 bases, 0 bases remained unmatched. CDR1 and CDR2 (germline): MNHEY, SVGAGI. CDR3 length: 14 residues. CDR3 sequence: CASSYGLAGGEQYF. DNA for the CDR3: TGTGCCAGCAGTTACGGACTAGCGGGAGGCGAGCAGTACTTC.

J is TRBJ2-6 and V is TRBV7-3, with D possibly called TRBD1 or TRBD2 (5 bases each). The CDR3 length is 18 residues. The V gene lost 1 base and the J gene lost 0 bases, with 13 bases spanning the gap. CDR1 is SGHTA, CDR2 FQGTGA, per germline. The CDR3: CASSLRGSRASGANVLTF. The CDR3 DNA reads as TGTGCCAGCAGCTTAAGAGGGAGCAGGGCCTCTGGGGCCAACGTCCTGACTTTC.

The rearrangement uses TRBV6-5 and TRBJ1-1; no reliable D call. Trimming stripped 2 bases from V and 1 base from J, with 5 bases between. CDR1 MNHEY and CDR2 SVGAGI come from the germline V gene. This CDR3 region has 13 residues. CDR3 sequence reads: CASSYTGNTEAFF. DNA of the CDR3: TGTGCCAGCAGTTACACGGGGAACACTGAAGCTTTCTTT.